Below, 28 T cell receptor beta chains from the same sample are listed, as sequenced in a study of cytomegalovirus exposure and HLA in healthy donors. PCR employed 60 Vbeta and 13 Jbeta primers. Clones were sequenced by immunoSEQ multiplex PCR, and TCRdb holds only the in-frame ones, with some missing. The table includes around 100,000 clones, over 65% detected once. Material: PBMCs. These receptor sequences come from a middle-aged woman in good health and CMV-seropositive.

The chain joins TRBV9 to TRBJ2-3, with 7 bases matching TRBD1. The V gene end was trimmed by 2 bases and the J gene end by 1 base; junction bases not matched to a gene: 4. This CDR3 comprises 15 residues. In germline, CDR1 is SGDLS, CDR2 YYNGEE. The DNA for the CDR3 is TGTGCCAGCAGCGTTCAGGGGGTTGGCACAGATACGCAGTATTTT. Translating gives CASSVQGVGTDTQYF.

The chain links TRBV5-1 to TRBJ2-7, with 9 bases that match TRBD1. The CDR3 loop spans 14 amino acids. The germline CDR1 and CDR2 sequences are SGHRS and YFSETQ. The ends lost 0 bases at V and 7 bases at J; junction bases unmatched: 5. Here the CDR3 reads CASSLDRGRWEQYF. Written as DNA, the CDR3 is TGCGCCAGCAGCTTGGACAGGGGGCGGTGGGAGCAGTACTTC.

This clone has only a few counts. V usage is TRBV6-1 and J usage is TRBJ1-2; 8 bases are a match to TRBD1. CDR1 and CDR2 from the germline V gene are MNHNS and SASEGT. The length of the CDR3 is 13 residues. The junction had 1 base not matched to a gene; V was cut back by 5 bases and J by 2 bases. The CDR3 here is CASSRQGNYGYTF. The DNA for the CDR3 is TGTGCCAGCAGTCGACAGGGGAACTATGGCTACACCTTC.

The V gene is TRBV29-1, the J gene TRBJ2-3, with 9 bases matching TRBD2. The trim removed 1 base at V and 2 bases at J, leaving 7 bases unmatched. CDR3 length: 16 residues. In germline, CDR1 is SQVTM, CDR2 ANQGSEA. The CDR3 is CSVEGSLAGPTDTQYF. In DNA, the CDR3 is TGCAGCGTTGAAGGATCCCTAGCGGGGCCCACAGATACGCAGTATTTT.

CDR3 sequence reads: CSVVERRGGRDTGELFF. Here the CDR3 DNA reads TGCAGCGTTGTCGAGCGGAGGGGGGGGCGGGACACCGGGGAGCTGTTTTTT. This chain uses TRBV29-1 with TRBJ2-2, with D possibly matching TRBD2 (7 bases). From germline, CDR1 is SQVTM and CDR2 ANQGSEA. This CDR3 is 17 amino acids long. Trimming removed 4 bases from V and 3 bases from J, with 21 bases in between.

The rearrangement joins TRBV14 to TRBJ2-1, with 9 nucleotides matching TRBD2. Trimming cost V 6 bases and J 4 bases; bases outside gene matches: 7. The germline CDR1 and CDR2 sequences are SGHDN and FVKESK. The CDR3 loop spans 15 amino acids. As DNA, the CDR3 is TGTGCCAGCAGTCTTATTAGCGGGAGATACAATGAGCAGTTCTTC. Protein product: CASSLISGRYNEQFF.

Details on this clone: A read error may account for a junction end that differs from germline. The chain has TRBV7-3 and TRBJ2-1; TRBD1 matches at 8 bases. The length of the CDR3 is 16 residues. The germline V gene has CDR1 SGHTA and CDR2 FQGTGA. The chain's CDR3 is CSSSLRGQGAYNEQFF. The CDR3, as DNA: TGTTCCAGCAGCTTAAGAGGACAGGGAGCGTACAATGAGCAGTTCTTC.

The chain employs TRBV7-3 and TRBJ2-3, with TRBD2 identical over 8 bases. The germline CDR1 and CDR2 sequences are SGHTA and FQGTGA. Trimming took 5 bases from V and 0 from J; bases not matched to a gene: 10. The CDR3 totals 17 residues. CDR3 sequence reads: CASSLDRGGSSTDTQYF. In DNA form, the CDR3 reads TGTGCCAGCAGCCTCGATCGGGGGGGTTCTAGCACAGATACGCAGTATTTT.

Notes on this clone: Other DNA variants within this sample encode the same CDR3. This chain links TRBV4-2 with TRBJ2-7; 8 bases map to TRBD1. The CDR3 loop spans 16 amino acids. CDR1 is LGHNA, CDR2 YNFKEQ, per germline. J lost 0 bases, V lost 6 bases, and 10 bases had no gene match. The CDR3 DNA reads as TGTGCCAGCAGTCACGAAAGGACAGGGAACTCCTACGAGCAGTACTTC. Amino acid sequence: CASSHERTGNSYEQYF.

The chain uses TRBV6-4 and TRBJ2-5, with D unclear. The J call may be faulty, since TRBJ2-7 better matches the DNA end. This CDR3 spans 12 amino acids. In germline, CDR1 is MRHNA, CDR2 SNTAGT. Here the CDR3 reads CASRKSLNEQYF. The DNA of the CDR3 is TGTGCCAGCAGAAAGTCCCTTAACGAGCAGTACTTC.

This clone has a single count. The CDR3 protein is CASSEEGLGGYEQYF. DNA of the CDR3: TGTGCCAGCAGCGAGGAGGGTCTAGGAGGTTACGAGCAGTACTTC. V gene TRBV9 combines with J gene TRBJ2-7; D possibly corresponds to TRBD2 (6 bases). CDR1 is SGDLS and CDR2 is YYNGEE in the germline V gene. V was trimmed by 3 bases and J by 4 bases, leaving 17 bases between them. The CDR3 sequence is 15 residues long.

The chain recombines TRBV6-4 with TRBJ2-1, with 8 bases matching TRBD2. V shed 2 bases, J shed 4 bases, and the junction held 7 bases outside the gene matches. Looked up from germline, CDR1 is MRHNA and CDR2 is SNTAGT. The CDR3 contains 16 residues. The CDR3 DNA reads as TGTGCCAGCAGTGACAGAGGCGGGAGGTTGTACAATGAGCAGTTCTTC. This encodes CASSDRGGRLYNEQFF.

The V gene is TRBV4-3, the J gene TRBJ1-1; D may be TRBD1 (6 bases). CDR3 size: 16 residues. Germline V gene lookup returns CDR1 LGHNA and CDR2 YSLEER. Trimming shortened V by 0 bases and J by 0 bases, and 11 bases separated the two germline ends. The CDR3 coding sequence is TGCGCCAGCAGCCAAGATTGGCAGGGGATGAACACTGAAGCTTTCTTT. This sequence encodes CASSQDWQGMNTEAFF.

The gene calls are TRBV7-2 and TRBJ2-2; 7 nucleotides line up with TRBD2. The length of the CDR3 is 15 residues. J gave up 5 bases and V 0 bases, and 3 bases lay outside the gene matches. The germline V gene encodes CDR1 SGHTA and CDR2 FQGNSA. CDR3: CASSLAGGRTGELFF. Here the CDR3 DNA reads TGTGCCAGCAGCTTAGCGGGAGGGAGGACCGGGGAGCTGTTTTTT.

This chain joins TRBV5-8 and TRBJ2-3; 14 bases are a match to TRBD2. V gave up 3 bases and J gave up 6 bases; unmatched junction bases: 6. The germline CDR1 and CDR2 sequences are SGHTS and YDEGEE. The CDR3 sequence is 16 residues long. The CDR3: CASSSGLAGVLDTQYF. CDR3 nucleotides: TGTGCCAGCAGCTCGGGACTAGCGGGAGTTTTGGATACGCAGTATTTT.

This clone was detected a few times. V gene TRBV25-1 combines with J gene TRBJ1-1; D possibly corresponds to TRBD1 (6 bases). V lost 3 bases to trimming and J lost 8 bases, with 13 bases between them. The CDR3 loop spans 13 amino acids. Germline-derived CDR1 and CDR2 are MGHDK and SYGVNS. DNA of the CDR3: TGTGCCAGCAGTGAGGCGGGCAGGGGCGAAGCTTTCTTT. Translation: CASSEAGRGEAFF. The full variable domain, rest sourced from reference TRBV25-1 and TRBJ1-1, is EADIYQTPRYLVIGTGKKITLECSQTMGHDKMYWYQQDPGMELHLIHYSYGVNSTEKGDLSSESTVSRIRTEHFPLTLESARPSHTSQYLCASSEAGRGEAFFGQGTRLTVV.

The chain combines TRBV18 with TRBJ2-1, with 8 bases identical to TRBD1. J lost 3 bases, V lost 0 bases, and 7 bases had no gene match. This CDR3 has 17 residues. In germline, CDR1 is KGHSH, CDR2 LQKENI. CDR3 residues: CASSPPQDRVDYNEQFF. The CDR3 region has the DNA TGTGCCAGCTCACCACCCCAGGACAGGGTTGACTACAATGAGCAGTTCTTC.

The DNA of the CDR3 is TGTGCCAGCAGCCCCCGGGCGGGGTATGAGCAGTTCTTC. This codes for CASSPRAGYEQFF. V gene TRBV7-2 combines with J gene TRBJ2-1; TRBD2 might be the D (6 bases). Germline assignment: CDR1 SGHTA and CDR2 FQGNSA. The length of the CDR3 is 13 residues. Trimming removed 5 bases at V and 8 bases at J, with 13 bases between.

This CDR3 is CASSKVGTVNNEQFF. The CDR3 DNA is TGTGCCAGCAGCAAAGTTGGGACAGTAAACAATGAGCAGTTCTTC. The chain links TRBV21-1 to TRBJ2-1; the tabulated D call, TRBD1, remains unverified against the DNA. TRBV21-1 is a documented pseudogene. This CDR3 contains 15 residues.

This chain's CDR3 is CASRTGGTDTQYF. DNA of the CDR3: TGTGCCAGCAGAACAGGGGGCACAGATACGCAGTATTTT. The chain couples TRBV27 to TRBJ2-3, with TRBD1 identical over 7 bases. The CDR3 extends over 13 amino acids. Germline V gene data show CDR1 as MNHEY and CDR2 as SMNVEV (reference sequence). V was clipped by 6 bases and J by 1 base; unmatched bases: 1.

V gene TRBV29-1 combines with J gene TRBJ1-4, with D perhaps matching TRBD1 (5 bases). Germline CDR1 is SQVTM and CDR2 is ANQGSEA. CDR3 length: 11 residues. V was clipped by 7 bases and J by 5 bases, with 8 bases between them. The CDR3 region is CSAGANEKLFF. The CDR3 bases are TGCAGCGCTGGGGCAAATGAAAAACTGTTTTTT.

The V gene is TRBV27, the J gene TRBJ2-1, with 9 nucleotides matching TRBD1. J was trimmed by 2 bases and V by 6 bases; bases with no gene match: 11. Germline-derived CDR1 and CDR2 are MNHEY and SMNVEV (reference sequence). The CDR3 consists of 17 residues. CDR3 residues: CASSGRTGVGPYNEQFF. CDR3 sequence (DNA): TGTGCCAGCAGCGGAAGGACAGGGGTTGGACCCTACAATGAGCAGTTCTTC.

The chain links TRBV19 to TRBJ2-1; D may be TRBD2 (6 bases). This CDR3 is built from 13 residues. Trimming shortened V by 4 bases and J by 4 bases, and 8 bases separated the two germline ends. The V gene's germline CDR1 is LNHDA and CDR2 SQIVND (reference sequence). The DNA of the CDR3 is TGTGCCAGTAGTACAGGGACTTACAATGAGCAGTTCTTC. Residues: CASSTGTYNEQFF. Using reference TRBV19 and TRBJ2-1 for the parts outside the CDR3, the full variable domain is DGGITQSPKYLFRKEGQNVTLSCEQNLNHDAMYWYRQDPGQGLRLIYYSQIVNDFQKGDIAEGYSVSREKKESFPLTVTSAQKNPTAFYLCASSTGTYNEQFFGPGTRLTVL.

The chain is built from TRBV7-9 and TRBJ2-3; 8 nucleotides match TRBD2. Germline CDR1 SEHNR, CDR2 FQNEAQ (reference sequence). The V and J ends lost 6 bases and 4 bases, in that order; junction bases with no gene match: 9. This CDR3 has 15 amino acids. DNA for the CDR3: TGTGCCAGCAGTTCCCCCAGCGGGAGCGCAGATACGCAGTATTTT. Translation: CASSSPSGSADTQYF.

The chain joins TRBV7-9 to TRBJ2-3; the D gene is possibly TRBD2 (6 bases). The germline gives CDR1 SEHNR, CDR2 FQNEAQ (reference sequence). V lost 4 bases and J lost 0, with 11 bases in between. There are 15 residues in the CDR3. DNA for the CDR3: TGTGCCAGCAGCTCGGGAGCGGTGAGCACAGATACGCAGTATTTT. Its translation: CASSSGAVSTDTQYF.

The chain uses TRBV4-3 and TRBJ2-7; D remains ambiguous. Germline loops: CDR1 LGHNA, CDR2 YSLEER. V dropped 0 bases and J dropped 6 bases, with 9 bases sitting between them. The CDR3 runs to 13 residues. The CDR3 protein is CASSQDLSSEQYF. The CDR3 DNA reads TGCGCCAGCAGCCAAGACCTCAGTTCCGAGCAGTACTTC.

This chain uses TRBV4-1 with TRBJ2-1, with D possibly being TRBD1 (6 bases). The V and J ends lost 0 bases and 1 base respectively, with 7 bases between them. There are 15 residues in the CDR3. Germline lookup yields CDR1 MGHRA and CDR2 YSYEKL. CDR3 in DNA: TGCGCCAGCAGCCAAGAACAGGGTTCCTACAATGAGCAGTTCTTC. Encoded protein: CASSQEQGSYNEQFF.

By proportion, this clone is medium-sized. This chain joins TRBV7-9 and TRBJ2-2; 9 bases match TRBD1. Germline V gene data show CDR1 as SEHNR and CDR2 as FQNEAQ (reference sequence). The length of the CDR3 is 15 residues. The trim removed 5 bases at V and 4 bases at J, leaving 5 bases unmatched. CDR3 protein: CASSPRQGGTGELFF. Written as DNA, the CDR3 is TGTGCCAGCAGCCCACGACAGGGGGGCACCGGGGAGCTGTTTTTT.